This T cell receptor beta chain was profiled in a study of technical replicates of blood from several donors. This CDR3 is 14 amino acids long. V lost 7 bases to trimming and J lost 5 bases; unmatched junction nucleotides: 7. CDR1 is MNHEY, CDR2 SMNVEV, per germline (reference sequence). Clones were sequenced by immunoSEQ multiplex PCR, and TCRdb holds only the in-frame ones, with some missing. Here the sample spans around 89,000 clones, approximately 93% being singletons. The chain uses TRBV27 and TRBJ2-2; 7 bases line up with TRBD2. The receptor was derived from a human donor in good health. Sequencing was done on a sample of T cells isolated from PBMCs. The CDR3 DNA follows: TGTGCCAGCACCCGGCTAGCGGAAACCGGGGAGCTGTTTTTT. Residues: CASTRLAETGELFF.